What follows are 17 T cell receptor beta chains derived from one specimen sequenced in a study of OX40 agonist ivuxolimab in advanced cancers. The method was immunoSEQ multiplex PCR; TCRdb's version includes in-frame clones alone and lacks a portion of them. The sample contains tens of thousands of clones, roughly four fifths of which appear only once. The material sequenced was CD4+ or CD8+ T cells sorted from blood, taken in a trial of the OX40 agonist ivuxolimab. These receptors were obtained from an adult with an advanced solid tumor such as melanoma, head and neck, liver or kidney cancer.

The J gene is TRBJ2-5, the V gene TRBV11-3; 8 nucleotides match TRBD1. V dropped 5 bases and J dropped 5; count of bases not matched to a gene: 7. The CDR3 length is 14 residues. CDR1 is SGHNT, CDR2 YENEEA, per germline. The CDR3 reads CASSPQGQAETQYF. The CDR3 DNA follows: TGTGCCAGCAGCCCCCAGGGACAGGCGGAGACCCAGTACTTC.

This clone was counted once. The V gene is TRBV5-4, the J gene TRBJ2-7; D not certain. The germline V gene encodes CDR1 SGHNT and CDR2 YYREEE (reference sequence). Trimming stripped 4 bases from V and 3 bases from J, with 20 bases between. CDR3 length: 16 amino acids. The CDR3 protein is CASSPRTGSALYEQYF. In DNA, the CDR3 is TGTGCCAGCAGCCCTCGGACCGGTAGTGCCCTCTACGAGCAGTACTTC.

The chain couples TRBV2 to TRBJ2-3; D call uncertain. The CDR3 has 15 residues. Germline loops: CDR1 SNHLY, CDR2 FYNNEI. The V end lost 0 bases, the J end lost 6 bases, and 13 bases lay between the germline ends. This chain's CDR3 is CASSEAPSHGDTQYF. The CDR3 DNA follows: TGTGCCAGCAGTGAAGCCCCCTCACATGGGGATACGCAGTATTTT.

This clone turned up a few times. The chain has TRBV28 and TRBJ2-7; D gene unclear. Trimming took 4 bases from V and 0 from J, leaving 13 bases between them. Looked up from germline, CDR1 is MDHEN and CDR2 is SYDVKM. CDR3 size: 15 residues. The CDR3 sequence is CASSSMTLGSYEQYF. CDR3 nucleotides: TGTGCCAGCAGTTCTATGACCCTTGGCTCCTACGAGCAGTACTTC.

The rearrangement links TRBV6-6 to TRBJ2-1; D is unclear. V lost 6 bases, J lost 7 bases, and 19 bases lay in between. The CDR3 runs 15 residues. Germline lookup yields CDR1 MNHNY and CDR2 SVGAGI (reference sequence). CDR3 in amino acids: CASRNNQERPNEQFF. The CDR3 DNA sequence: TGTGCCAGCAGAAATAATCAGGAACGCCCTAATGAGCAGTTCTTC.

This clone was seen only a few times. This chain links TRBV18 with TRBJ2-2, with unresolved D. The CDR3 is 16 amino acids. Trimming pared 0 bases from V and 3 bases from J, leaving 11 bases between. Germline CDR1 KGHSH, CDR2 LQKENI. CDR3 sequence (DNA): TGTGCCAGCTCACCACCAGCAGGCGCGGACACCGGGGAGCTGTTTTTT. It is translated as CASSPPAGADTGELFF.

The chain couples TRBV7-8 to TRBJ1-5; D might be TRBD1 (6 bases). The V gene lost 5 bases and the J gene lost 0 bases, with 17 bases spanning the gap. CDR1 and CDR2 from the germline V gene are SGHVS and FQNEAQ. There are 17 residues in the CDR3. CDR3 bases: TGTGCCAGCAGCCCCATGAGGGGGAGAAGTAGCAATCAGCCCCAGCATTTT. This sequence encodes CASSPMRGRSSNQPQHF. The full variable domain, completed using reference TRBV7-8 and TRBJ1-5, is GAGVSQSPRYKVAKRGQDVALRCDPISGHVSLFWYQQALGQGPEFLTYFQNEAQLDKSGLPSDRFFAERPEGSVSTLKIQRTQQEDSAVYLCASSPMRGRSSNQPQHFGDGTRLSIL.

The chain is built from TRBV19 and TRBJ1-5, with D unresolved. From germline, CDR1 is LNHDA and CDR2 SQIVND (reference sequence). V lost 5 bases to trimming and J lost 3 bases, with 23 bases between them. This CDR3 has 18 residues. The chain's CDR3 is CASSPSSEQRRHNQPQHF. CDR3 DNA: TGTGCCAGTAGTCCCTCTTCGGAGCAGCGCCGACACAATCAGCCCCAGCATTTT.

The V call is TRBV28, the J call TRBJ1-2; D gene uncertain. The CDR3 spans 12 residues. Germline lookup yields CDR1 MDHEN and CDR2 SYDVKM. V lost 7 bases to trimming and J lost 8 bases, with 14 bases between them. CDR3 in amino acids: CASTSSGLGYTF. CDR3 DNA sequence: TGTGCCAGCACCTCGTCGGGGTTGGGCTACACCTTC.

This rearrangement joins TRBV28 to TRBJ2-4; 7 bases align to TRBD1. V lost 6 bases, J lost 6 bases, and 5 bases stayed unmatched. CDR3 length equals 13 residues. CDR1 MDHEN and CDR2 SYDVKM come from the germline V gene. This CDR3 is CASRRTGVNIQYF. The CDR3 DNA reads TGTGCCAGCAGGAGGACAGGTGTAAACATTCAGTACTTC. The variable domain in full, with the rest retrieved from reference TRBV28 and TRBJ2-4, is DVKVTQSSRYLVKRTGEKVFLECVQDMDHENMFWYRQDPGLGLRLIYFSYDVKMKEKGDIPEGYSVSREKKERFSLILESASTNQTSMYLCASRRTGVNIQYFGAGTRLSVL.

The rearrangement joins TRBV5-4 to TRBJ1-1; maybe TRBD1 (5 bases). The V end was cut by 0 bases, the J end by 2 bases, with 8 bases between. Germline V gives CDR1 SGHNT, CDR2 YYREEE (reference sequence). The CDR3 totals 14 residues. This chain's CDR3 is CASSLGQRNTEAFF. DNA for the CDR3: TGTGCCAGCAGCTTGGGACAGCGAAACACTGAAGCTTTCTTT.

CDR3 residues: CASSFIEDGSYNSPLHF. Here the CDR3 DNA reads TGTGCCAGCAGCTTTATTGAGGACGGCTCCTATAATTCACCCCTCCACTTT. This chain links TRBV7-8 with TRBJ1-6; unclear D gene. V was cut by 3 bases and J by 0 bases, with 12 bases left in between. This CDR3 has 17 amino acids. Germline loops: CDR1 SGHVS, CDR2 FQNEAQ.

This rearrangement joins TRBV5-8 to TRBJ2-4; 9 bases fit TRBD1. CDR1 is SGHTS and CDR2 is YDEGEE in the germline V gene. V dropped 4 bases and J dropped 6; count of bases not matched to a gene: 11. This CDR3 is 16 amino acids long. As DNA, the CDR3 is TGTGCCAGCAGCCCCAACAGGGGGCAATACCCAAACATTCAGTACTTC. This sequence encodes CASSPNRGQYPNIQYF.

The chain couples TRBV5-5 to TRBJ1-2; no definite D call. The CDR3 runs to 15 residues. With 0 bases removed from V and 8 bases from J, the gap between germline ends came to 17 bases. CDR1 and CDR2 (germline): SGHKS, YYEKEE (reference sequence). The CDR3 DNA is TGTGCCAGCAGCTTGGTAACGGAGGGTCTGGGCGGCTACACCTTC. Encoded protein: CASSLVTEGLGGYTF.

The V and J genes are TRBV7-2 and TRBJ2-2; a possible D gene is TRBD2 (6 bases). This CDR3 comprises 17 residues. V was clipped by 4 bases and J by 3 bases, with 18 bases between them. The germline V gene encodes CDR1 SGHTA and CDR2 FQGNSA. CDR3 DNA: TGTGCCAGCAGCTATCGGCCATTGGGCGGGGACACCGGGGAGCTGTTTTTT. It yields the protein CASSYRPLGGDTGELFF.

V is TRBV18 and J is TRBJ2-3, with D perhaps matching TRBD2 (6 bases). CDR1 KGHSH and CDR2 LQKENI come from the germline V gene. The CDR3 sequence is 15 residues long. Trimming cost V 3 bases and J 3 bases, with 13 bases left between them. CDR3 sequence: CASSPAFRGTDTQYF. Written as DNA, the CDR3 is TGTGCCAGCTCACCCGCATTCCGGGGGACAGATACGCAGTATTTT.

The genes are TRBV5-1 and TRBJ2-7; no reliable D call. The V end lost 0 bases, the J end lost 5 bases, and 12 bases lay between the germline ends. CDR1 and CDR2 from the germline V gene are SGHRS and YFSETQ. CDR3 size: 14 residues. The CDR3 protein is CASSLGLLVNEQYF. The CDR3 DNA is TGCGCCAGCAGCTTGGGACTGTTGGTGAACGAGCAGTACTTC.